Each of the 18 T cell receptor beta chains below was sequenced from the same sample in a study of blood T cell repertoires in COVID-19. Only in-frame clones appear in the TCRdb table, and some are missing; sequencing was by immunoSEQ multiplex PCR. The data hold about 400,000 clones, with about 87% observed a single time. Input material: peripheral blood. These receptors were collected from a human donor in a cohort sampled during active COVID-19.

The chain combines TRBV27 with TRBJ2-7; D unresolved. Deletions cut 0 bases from V and 2 bases from J, with 11 bases between. Per germline, CDR1 MNHEY and CDR2 SMNVEV (reference sequence). The CDR3 consists of 15 residues. DNA for the CDR3: TGTGCCAGCAGTTTATCTCGGGTACCCCCCTACGAGCAGTACTTC. Translation gives CASSLSRVPPYEQYF.

V usage is TRBV5-4 and J usage is TRBJ1-2, with TRBD1 identical over 9 bases. CDR1 is SGHNT and CDR2 is YYREEE in the germline V gene (reference sequence). The CDR3 extends over 14 amino acids. After removal of 4 bases from V and 7 bases from J, the junction contained 8 bases not matched to a gene. The chain's CDR3 is CASSPDRGLGGYTF. The CDR3 nucleotides read TGTGCCAGCAGCCCGGACAGGGGTTTAGGTGGCTACACCTTC. The full variable domain, rest sourced from reference TRBV5-4 and TRBJ1-2, is ETGVTQSPTHLIKTRGQQVTLRCSSQSGHNTVSWYQQALGQGPQFIFQYYREEENGRGNFPPRFSGLQFPNYSSELNVNALELDDSALYLCASSPDRGLGGYTFGSGTRLTVV.

This sequence joins TRBV29-1 and TRBJ2-7; D gene ambiguous. V was pared by 4 bases and J by 2 bases, with 18 bases between. The CDR3 loop spans 15 amino acids. Germline values: CDR1 SQVTM, CDR2 ANQGSEA. The CDR3 protein is CSVGFWRAQTYEQYF. DNA of the CDR3: TGCAGCGTTGGTTTTTGGAGAGCCCAGACCTACGAGCAGTACTTC.

This clone showed up just once. The V call is TRBV2, the J call TRBJ2-5; 7 bases fit TRBD2. V shed 8 bases and J 0 bases; nucleotides not matched to a gene: 0. The CDR3 runs 12 residues. Germline CDR1 reads SNHLY; CDR2 reads FYNNEI. As DNA, the CDR3 is TGTGCCAGCCGGGAGGACCAAGAGACCCAGTACTTC. Translation gives CASREDQETQYF. Combining the CDR3 with reference TRBV2 and TRBJ2-5 gives the whole variable domain EPEVTQTPSHQVTQMGQEVILRCVPISNHLYFYWYRQILGQKVEFLVSFYNNEISEKSEIFDDQFSVERPDGSNFTLKIRSTKLEDSAMYFCASREDQETQYFGPGTRLLVL.

V is TRBV4-1 and J is TRBJ2-3; 8 bases match TRBD2. The V gene's germline CDR1 is MGHRA and CDR2 YSYEKL. The CDR3 loop spans 16 amino acids. J lost 1 base, V lost 6 bases, and 9 bases had no gene match. CDR3 in amino acids: CASSRQFGGGTDTQYF. As DNA, the CDR3 is TGCGCCAGCAGTCGACAGTTCGGGGGGGGCACAGATACGCAGTATTTT.

This clone appeared a few times. The CDR3 sequence is CASSESIGTGFEEQYF. The CDR3 DNA follows: TGCGCCAGCAGTGAGAGTATCGGGACAGGGTTTGAGGAGCAGTACTTC. V is TRBV10-1 and J is TRBJ2-7, with 9 bases fitting TRBD1. J lost 7 bases, V lost 2 bases, and 12 bases had no gene match. The CDR3 loop spans 16 amino acids. Germline V lookup: CDR1 WNHNN, CDR2 SYGVQD (reference sequence).

The chain has TRBV12-3 or TRBV12-4 and TRBJ1-1; no firm D call. CDR3 size: 12 residues. Trimming removed 6 bases from V and 6 bases from J, with 11 bases in between. CDR3 residues: CASSPAEAEAFF. CDR3 sequence (DNA): TGTGCCAGCAGCCCTGCCGAGGCTGAAGCTTTCTTT.

This rearrangement joins TRBV19 to TRBJ1-2; 11 positions agree with TRBD1. The J segment lost 1 base and the V segment lost 5 bases, leaving 3 bases of the junction unmatched. This CDR3 has 15 residues. Germline CDR1 and CDR2: LNHDA and SQIVND (reference sequence). The CDR3 region is CASSVGQGVNYGYTF. The CDR3 nucleotides read TGTGCCAGTAGTGTGGGACAGGGGGTTAACTATGGCTACACCTTC.

CDR3 protein: CASSVTPNTGELFF. CDR3 DNA: TGTGCCAGCAGTGTTACACCGAACACCGGGGAGCTGTTTTTT. V is TRBV2 and J is TRBJ2-2, with D hard to call. Germline CDR1 SNHLY, CDR2 FYNNEI. This CDR3 is built from 14 residues. V was clipped by 4 bases and J by 0 bases, with 6 bases between them.

V gene TRBV19 combines with J gene TRBJ1-2; D call uncertain. CDR1 and CDR2 from the germline V gene are LNHDA and SQIVND (reference sequence). CDR3 length: 14 amino acids. Trimming stripped 3 bases from V and 6 bases from J, with 14 bases between. The CDR3 region has the DNA TGTGCCAGTAGTATGGCCGACTCTAGGAATGGCTACACCTTC. Translated: CASSMADSRNGYTF. Full variable domain (outside the CDR3, taken from reference TRBV19 and TRBJ1-2): DGGITQSPKYLFRKEGQNVTLSCEQNLNHDAMYWYRQDPGQGLRLIYYSQIVNDFQKGDIAEGYSVSREKKESFPLTVTSAQKNPTAFYLCASSMADSRNGYTFGSGTRLTVV.

This clone occurred many times. This chain connects TRBV7-9 to TRBJ2-1, with 7 bases lining up with TRBD2. The CDR3 spans 17 residues. The V and J ends lost 4 bases and 4 bases, in that order; junction bases with no gene match: 13. The germline V gene encodes CDR1 SEHNR and CDR2 FQNEAQ (reference sequence). The CDR3: CASSSRRLGEGYNEQFF. CDR3 in DNA: TGTGCCAGCAGCTCCAGGCGACTGGGGGAGGGGTACAATGAGCAGTTCTTC.

The chain carries TRBV7-9 and TRBJ2-7; 7 bases line up with TRBD1. CDR3 length: 14 amino acids. Germline loops: CDR1 SEHNR, CDR2 FQNEAQ (reference sequence). The junction had 11 bases not matched to a gene; V was cut back by 5 bases and J by 7 bases. The CDR3 loop reads CASSIGQEKREQYF. In DNA, the CDR3 is TGTGCCAGCAGCATCGGACAGGAAAAGAGGGAGCAGTACTTC.

In the case of this clone: This CDR3 is also generated by other DNA sequences in the sample. This chain connects TRBV29-1 to TRBJ1-2; D gene ambiguous. The CDR3 has 12 residues. CDR1 and CDR2 (germline): SQVTM, ANQGSEA. Trimming pared 3 bases from V and 0 bases from J, leaving 5 bases between. The CDR3 region is CSVEATNYGYTF. The CDR3, as DNA: TGCAGCGTTGAGGCAACTAACTATGGCTACACCTTC.

On this clone: This sample includes further DNA sequences coding for the same CDR3. The chain is built from TRBV2 and TRBJ1-1; D is perhaps TRBD1 (6 bases). The germline CDR1 and CDR2 sequences are SNHLY and FYNNEI. The ends were cut back, 6 bases at V and 8 bases at J, with 10 bases in the middle. The CDR3 extends over 11 amino acids. CDR3 sequence: CASRAGTEAFF. The CDR3 DNA reads as TGTGCCAGCAGGGCCGGGACAGAAGCTTTCTTT.

The chain couples TRBV20-1 to TRBJ2-5, with D maybe TRBD2 (5 bases). V dropped 3 bases and J dropped 5 bases, with 16 bases sitting between them. Per germline, CDR1 DFQATT and CDR2 SNEGSKA (reference sequence). This CDR3 region has 14 residues. The CDR3 bases are TGCAGTGCTAGTACTGGCAGACTATTGGAGACCCAGTACTTC. It codes for CSASTGRLLETQYF.

The chain employs TRBV7-8 and TRBJ2-4; 7 bases align to TRBD1. The V gene end was trimmed by 1 base and the J gene end by 0 bases; junction bases not matched to a gene: 3. Germline V gives CDR1 SGHVS, CDR2 FQNEAQ. The CDR3 runs 16 residues. CDR3 nucleotides: TGTGCCAGCAGCTTAGACTGGACAGGAGCCAAAAACATTCAGTACTTC. Its protein product is CASSLDWTGAKNIQYF.

This clone appeared once. The chain has TRBV16 and TRBJ1-1; no firm D call. V gave up 4 bases and J gave up 2 bases, with 8 bases separating them. The length of the CDR3 is 13 residues. Germline V gives CDR1 KGHSY, CDR2 FQNENV. CDR3 region: CASSPNFNTEAFF. The CDR3 DNA reads as TGTGCCAGCAGCCCCAATTTTAACACTGAAGCTTTCTTT.

V gene TRBV2 combines with J gene TRBJ2-7, with D tentatively TRBD2 (6 bases). This CDR3 is 14 amino acids long. The V and J ends lost 4 bases and 1 base respectively, with 11 bases between them. Germline values: CDR1 SNHLY, CDR2 FYNNEI. CDR3 bases: TGTGCCAGCAGTGTGGGGGGACCTTCCTACGAGCAGTACTTC. It yields the protein CASSVGGPSYEQYF.